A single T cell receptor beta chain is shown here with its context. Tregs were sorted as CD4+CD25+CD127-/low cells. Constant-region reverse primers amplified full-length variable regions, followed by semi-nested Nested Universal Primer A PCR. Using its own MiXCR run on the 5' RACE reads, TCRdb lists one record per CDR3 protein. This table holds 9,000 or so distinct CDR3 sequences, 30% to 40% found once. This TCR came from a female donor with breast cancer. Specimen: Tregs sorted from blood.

The CDR3 protein is CASSFWQGPDTQYF. In DNA form, the CDR3 reads TGTGCCAGCAGTTTCTGGCAGGGGCCAGATACGCAGTATTTT. The chain employs TRBV12-3 or TRBV12-4 and TRBJ2-3, with D perhaps matching TRBD1 (6 bases). Trimming shortened V by 3 bases and J by 4 bases, and 11 bases separated the two germline ends. CDR3 length: 14 residues.